This TCR beta chain is drawn from a study of cytomegalovirus exposure and HLA in healthy donors (dated by TCRdb to about 2017). For the study in its entirety: An earlier analysis of some 600 of the donors reported roughly 300 Gb of sequence data and around 100 million unique TCR beta sequences obtained from around 180 million T cells. An early release that covered fewer than 750 HLA-typed donors contained approximately 300 gigabases of sequencing data and 80 million or so unique TCR sequences. Of the roughly 400 genotyped donors, less than 90% were placed in the genetic ancestry cluster associated with self-reported Caucasian donors. The study aimed to test whether cataloging public T cell receptors could reveal signatures of past pathogen exposure. Using immunosequencing, the study profiled T cell repertoires from roughly 650 subjects and related those repertoires to cytomegalovirus serostatus. In addition to the first cohort of hundreds of subjects, a separate validation cohort of approximately 120 different subjects was used. High-throughput TCR immunosequencing, statistical association of individual TCRs with disease status, and machine learning were combined to predict cytomegalovirus infection status. In a later analysis, previously published TCR beta repertoires from about 670 donors were re-analyzed and high-resolution HLA genotyping was added so that TCR occurrence patterns could be studied. In the later analysis, no new phenotypic data were used to find candidate immune exposures; instead, reliance was placed on TCR beta sequences and their occurrence across donors. To decide whether each TCR beta V gene segment behaved as functional or pseudogenic, an earlier analysis of some 540 of the donors relied on high-throughput TCR beta sequencing. Donor age, sex, ethnicity and CMV serostatus were compiled together with the repertoire data. A later genetic analysis took genome-wide SNP genotypes for 398 of the 666 donors and used that subset as a discovery cohort. All discovery cohort repertoires had been generated using a single sequencing platform. Both class I and class II loci were covered by HLA typing, at four-digit resolution. Typing coverage varied by locus: roughly 629-630 donors for A, B, C, DRB1 and DQB1; approximately 500 for DQA1; more than 600 for DPA1; 450 to 480 for DPB1. Roughly 5 DR-DQ haplotypes were handled as single units for association and clustering because linkage in the cohort was strong. Among about 400 genotyped donors of the cohort, an average of around 250,000 unique TCR beta nucleotide sequences was sequenced per donor, of which about 20% were non-productive.

Results the study describes overall, beyond this receptor: In a later genetic analysis, a missense DCLRE1C variant was associated with V-gene and J-gene trimming of TCR beta chains, and the association was replicated in an independent cohort. Most CMV-associated TCR beta chains appeared to be HLA-restricted in a later analysis, and the HLA associations seemed to be driven largely by CMV exposure. The authors suggested that the approach could potentially be extended to other disease states and immunological phenotypes. Compared with the approximately 710-donor mean, donors in an Asian-associated ancestry cluster had fewer N-insertions in productive TCRs, according to a later genetic analysis. This cohort had only TCR beta chains sequenced, and the lack of alpha or paired-chain data limited which features could be detected. Sequencing depth was assumed to be roughly uniform across donors in the presence/absence analyses, though that assumption may not hold. CMV serostatus was the only immune exposure information available for the cohort. In a later analysis, TCR association rates were found to vary across HLA loci, with the most associated TCRs seen for DRB1 alleles and the fewest for HLA-C alleles. Correlated functional status among segregating V segments might be attributable to linkage disequilibrium, but an unknown experimental factor could not be ruled out. Strong co-occurrence of HLA alleles, especially DR and DQ, made assigning TCR associations to individual alleles difficult. Some 15 rarely observed V segments, including chromosome 9 orphons, were excluded from the earlier analysis of several hundred of the donors because counts were too low. The study listed 164 TCR beta chains as associated with cytomegalovirus. Across donors, most TCR sequences were observed very rarely, whereas some public TCRs were present in many individuals. A cluster of highly shared sequence variants was judged likely to represent a technical artifact of the sequencing pipeline. A further reported finding was that TCR beta sequences accurately predicted the HLA-A and HLA-B alleles for most subjects in the first cohort. Specific HLA alleles were associated with 16,951 TCR beta sequences at a false discovery rate of 0.05 in a later analysis. Broadly in line with IMGT annotations, most TCR beta V segments showed up in productive rearrangements about 87% or about 30% of the time in an earlier analysis of some 590 of the donors. Compared with equally common non-associated chains, HLA-associated TCR beta chains in a later analysis were more clonally expanded and had lower generation probabilities. A few of the identified cytomegalovirus-associated TCR beta chains were confirmed in vitro to be specific for cytomegalovirus antigens. Some IMGT-functional V segments, including TRBV6-2 and TRBV6-3, could not be told apart with the 87-base-pair reads, so those segments were excluded. The classifier was reported to diagnose cytomegalovirus status with high specificity and sensitivity in both the original and validation cohorts. Because some donors lacked HLA typing at each locus, the association tests relied only on the typed subset. A later analysis reported that several top co-occurrence clusters appeared linked to parvovirus B19, influenza, CMV and Epstein-Barr virus.

Germline trimming: 2 bases from V, 0 bases from J; junction bases outside gene matches: 10. From its cysteine to its phenylalanine, the CDR3 spans 19 amino acids. The kept DNA is CDR3 alone, 57 bases in frame from the first base. Via the germline V gene, CDR1 is MRHNA and CDR2 SNTAGT. Library preparation was by the immunoSEQ multiplex PCR assay. For the multiplex PCR, a mixture combining 60 forward primers for TCR Vbeta segments and 13 reverse primers for TCR Jbeta segments was used. A multiplex PCR assay on genomic DNA amplified the CDR3 region of rearranged TCR beta genes. The amplified TCR beta libraries were sequenced on the Illumina HiSeq System as 87-base-pair reads. The source study handled its data this way. In a later analysis, roughly 80 million unique TCR beta chains were counted across the 650 to 750 repertoires, and about 10 million of these chains were shared by at least two donors. A nearest-neighbor algorithm error-corrected the raw reads and collapsed the reads into unique sequences, merging closely related sequences to remove PCR and sequencing errors. CDR3 sequences were aligned to IMGT reference sequences to assign V, D and J gene segments. Each retained sequence needed at least a six-nucleotide match to both a V gene segment and a J gene segment. A rearrangement was called productive if the CDR3 had no stop codons and remained in frame with V and J, and every other rearrangement was called non-productive. CDR3 was defined according to IMGT convention as the region running from the second conserved V-encoded cysteine to the conserved J-encoded phenylalanine. Sequences without an unambiguous match to a single V gene segment were excluded from the earlier analysis of about 600 of the donors. In an earlier analysis of 500 to 750 of the donors, V segments were called functional above 56.7% productive rearrangements and were called segregating when the between-donor standard deviation exceeded 5%. A statistical classification framework was built to diagnose cytomegalovirus status from the catalog of TCR beta chain sequences. In a later analysis, TCR nucleotide sequences were compared against IMGT/GENE-DB human TR gene sequences so that V and J genes could be assigned. The TCRdist pipeline was used in a later analysis to assign CDR3 sequences and most-parsimonious VDJ recombination scenarios. In a later analysis, each TCR beta chain was defined by its CDR3 amino acid sequence together with its V-gene family, and reads lacking a unique V-gene family were excluded. A later analysis removed 600 or so highly shared, low-generation-probability nucleotide sequences to deal with suspected cross-contamination and a sequencing artifact. For each public chain, a later analysis derived a clonal expansion index from normalized ranks of inferred template counts within each repertoire. Generation probabilities in a later analysis came from a VDJ recombination model fitted to out-of-frame rearrangements, and those results were checked against IGoR. A later analysis scored TCR-TCR, TCR-HLA and TCR-CMV co-occurrence with hypergeometric tests, applying a repertoire-size bias correction to TCR pairs. False discovery rates were estimated in a later analysis by permuting HLA or CMV assignments 20 times. A later analysis grouped co-occurring TCRs with DBSCAN, adding TCRdist sequence similarity when clustering within HLA-allele-positive subsets. For co-occurrence clustering, repertoires with fewer than 30,000 or more than 120,000 public chains were excluded, along with four to six repertoires with anomalous nucleotide sharing. The table was pulled from immuneACCESS by TCRdb, which kept in-frame rearrangements only. Such tables lose some clones; where checked, under half of the loss comes from unresolved V genes, and the rest has no known cause. Clonal size and the V and J genes are those of that table, whereas D and trimming came from the DNA. The sample contains more than 140,000 clones, roughly 82% of them found a single time. Approximately 5.5% of the sample rests with the top ten.

The cohort comprised hundreds of healthy bone marrow donors. At the time of sampling, every cohort member was nominally healthy, though immune exposures that went unrecorded were likely present. The donor tested CMV seropositive, placing the donor among the 310 or so seropositive members of the cohort. Each donor provided a peripheral blood sample, and peripheral blood mononuclear cells were used for TCR beta sequencing. The Qiagen DNeasy Blood Extraction Kit was used to extract genomic DNA from the blood cell samples. About this clone itself: This receptor's antigen is unknown. Base qualities are not provided; no much larger clone lies one nucleotide away.

Recombination connected TRBV6-4 to TRBJ2-6, and 7 junction bases match TRBD1. The sequencing sample was made of PBMCs. The source is a man under 40 in good health and CMV-seropositive. Read as DNA, the sequence is TGTGCCAGCAGTGACGCCCAACAGGGGTCCAGCTCTGGGGCCAACGTCCTGACTTTC. It codes for CASSDAQQGSSSGANVLTF.